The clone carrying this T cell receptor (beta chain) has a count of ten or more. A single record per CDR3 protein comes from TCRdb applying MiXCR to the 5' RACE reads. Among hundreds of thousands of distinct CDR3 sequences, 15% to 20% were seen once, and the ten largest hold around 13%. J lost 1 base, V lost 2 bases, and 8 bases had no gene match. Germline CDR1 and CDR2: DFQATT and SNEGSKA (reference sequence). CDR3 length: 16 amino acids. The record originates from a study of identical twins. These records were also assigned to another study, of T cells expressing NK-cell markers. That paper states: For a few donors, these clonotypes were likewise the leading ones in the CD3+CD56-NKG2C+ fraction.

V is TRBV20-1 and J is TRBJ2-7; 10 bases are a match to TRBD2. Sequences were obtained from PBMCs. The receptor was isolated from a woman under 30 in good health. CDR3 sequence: CSARSLGTSESYEQYF. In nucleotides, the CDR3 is TGCAGTGCTAGATCCCTTGGGACTAGCGAATCCTACGAGCAGTACTTC.